Each of the 5 T cell receptor beta chains below was sequenced from the same sample in a study of T cell responses to AZD1222 COVID-19 vaccine. The protocol was immunoSEQ multiplex PCR, while the TCRdb copy is restricted to in-frame clones and leaves out a portion. The table shows about 140,000 clones, with more than 90% occurring only once. Sequences were derived from peripheral blood, sampled on day 0 of AZD1222 vaccination. The receptors were sampled from an adult in good health.

This chain links TRBV3-1 (or the pseudogene TRBV3-2) with TRBJ1-1, with 8 bases lining up with TRBD1. V lost 2 bases to trimming and J lost 10 bases; unmatched junction nucleotides: 12. Germline V gene data show CDR1 as LGHDT and CDR2 as YNNKEL (reference sequence). CDR3 length equals 15 residues. CDR3 in DNA: TGTGCCAGCAGCCAACTCGGGGCAGGGGGCAGAGTAGCTTTCTTT. Translating gives CASSQLGAGGRVAFF.

The chain combines TRBV7-2 with TRBJ2-1; D may match TRBD1 or TRBD2 (5 bases each). The CDR3 sequence is 14 residues long. V dropped 6 bases and J dropped 4 bases, with 13 bases sitting between them. The germline V gene has CDR1 SGHTA and CDR2 FQGNSA. For the CDR3, the DNA is TGTGCCAGCAGGGGACCAACTCAATACAATGAGCAGTTCTTC. Its translation: CASRGPTQYNEQFF.

This clone has just one count. This rearrangement joins TRBV28 to TRBJ1-5, with 9 bases aligning to TRBD1. The germline V gene encodes CDR1 MDHEN and CDR2 SYDVKM. V trimming: 8 bases; J trimming: 3 bases; junction bases outside the gene matches: 5. CDR3 length: 14 amino acids. For the CDR3, the DNA is TGTGCCAGCGACCGGGACAGGGTCAATCAGCCCCAGCATTTT. This codes for CASDRDRVNQPQHF. Supplemented by reference TRBV28 and TRBJ1-5, the full variable domain reads DVKVTQSSRYLVKRTGEKVFLECVQDMDHENMFWYRQDPGLGLRLIYFSYDVKMKEKGDIPEGYSVSREKKERFSLILESASTNQTSMYLCASDRDRVNQPQHFGDGTRLSIL.

This clone was seen a few times. The J gene is TRBJ1-3, the V gene TRBV2, with a possible D match to TRBD1 (5 bases). The germline CDR1 and CDR2 sequences are SNHLY and FYNNEI. This CDR3 contains 17 residues. The V and J ends lost 1 base and 3 bases respectively, with 16 bases between them. The CDR3 here is CASSEVWLGLGGNTIYF. The CDR3 nucleotides are TGTGCCAGCAGTGAAGTGTGGCTGGGGCTAGGTGGAAACACCATATATTTT.

For the CDR3, the DNA is TGCGCCAGCTCCGCGGGATCCCTCCTCTACGAGCAGTACTTC. Its protein is CASSAGSLLYEQYF. The J gene is TRBJ2-7, the V gene TRBV10-1; a weak D match, TRBD2 (6 bases). CDR1 and CDR2 from the germline V gene are WNHNN and SYGVQD (reference sequence). The germline V and J ends were trimmed by 8 bases and 3 bases, with 17 bases remaining between them. The CDR3 runs to 14 residues.